This paragraph covers one T cell receptor (beta chain) sequence. The antigen is not known. These data come from a study of CXCR3-negative and CXCR3-positive naive CD8 T cells. 5' RACE that incorporated UMI labels was used to prepare the TRB cDNA libraries. TCRdb reprocessed the 5' RACE reads, keeping one entry per CDR3 protein, no DNA. This repertoire includes 6,500 to 7,000 distinct CDR3 sequences. Findings of the study overall: Expression of CXCR3 was partially reduced after cryopreservation, and fresh PBMCs were used in most assays. CXCR3-positive naive cells carried more hydrophobic TRB CDR3s than CXCR3-negative ones.

The receptor's source is a human donor in good health. Some clones in this sample may be carry-over from other donors' samples. The specimen was naive CXCR3- CD8+ T cells from blood. As for subset: CD45RO-CCR7+CD27+CD95- naive CD8+ T cells lacking CXCR3 (TNR3-).

CDR3 in amino acids: CAISGASSDQETQYF. The chain employs TRBV10-3 and TRBJ2-5; no DNA is available, so the TRBD2 call from TCRdb remains unchecked. The germline V gene has CDR1 ENHRY and CDR2 SYGVKD. CDR3 length: 15 residues.